This T cell receptor beta chain was sequenced for a study of siplizumab effects on memory and regulatory T cells (dated by TCRdb to the late 2010s). Describing the broader study: The study looked at the effect of siplizumab, an anti-CD2 antibody, on alloreactive T-cell subsets in allogeneic mixed lymphocyte reactions made from human PBMCs.

Library creation used the immunoSEQ multiplex PCR assay. Approximately 10^5 TCR templates per sample were assayed on the deep sequencing platform. Genomic DNA extracted from sorted T cells was used for TCRbeta CDR3 sequencing. On the authors' methods: The R programming language was used for clonal analysis of the TCRbeta CDR3 data. Alloreactive CD4+ and CD8+ clones were defined by comparing unstimulated samples with post-reaction CFSE-low samples. Alloreactive CD4+ clones were assigned to regulatory or non-regulatory origin by matching sequences to sorted unstimulated Treg and non-Treg repertoires. Held by TCRdb, this immuneACCESS table contains in-frame sequences only and omits some clones. Under half of the omission traces to an unresolved V gene where checked; the cause of the rest is unknown. For V, J and clone size, that table is used; D and trimming come from the DNA. The sample data list about 120,000 clones, and around 94% of these were observed just once. 1.5% to 2% of the sample rests with the top ten.

Note on this clone: No antigen is known for it. Base qualities are missing; no much larger clone stands one base away.

Sorted unstimulated T cells and proliferating T cells recovered from mixed lymphocyte reactions were subjected to TCRbeta CDR3 sequencing. Fresh whole blood from approximately 10 HLA-typed healthy donors was used to isolate PBMCs. Unstimulated CD4+ non-regulatory T cells were FACS-sorted to map the origin of alloreactive clones. Study-wide findings and limitations: Siplizumab significantly lowered the cumulative frequency of alloreactive sequences that could be traced to unstimulated CD4+ memory T cells. The suppressive function of proliferating Tregs from siplizumab cultures was not functionally confirmed. Among mappable alloreactive CD4+ clones, an average Treg-derived fraction of roughly 71% was observed with siplizumab, compared with approximately 26% in control reactions. Unstimulated naive T cells appeared more diverse than memory T cells, and naive cells seemed to contribute substantially to the alloresponse. Roughly 75-95% of proliferating CD4+ or CD8+ clones could not be assigned a naive or memory phenotype. Because sequences below about 10^-5 frequency were poorly captured, only a minor fraction of alloreactive clones could be mapped to unstimulated subsets.

Sequenced sample: non-Treg CD4+ T cells sorted from blood. The sample's cell subset or site label is to be understood as: FACS-sorted unstimulated CD4+ non-regulatory T cells. The receptor comes from a human donor in good health.

The CDR3 protein sequence reads: CASGGTVLYNEQFF. The nucleotide sequence reads as follows: TGTGCCAGCGGCGGGACAGTCCTCTACAATGAGCAGTTCTTC. The sequence joins TRBV2 to TRBJ2-1; a weak D assignment points to TRBD1 (7 bases agree). The CDR3 has 14 amino acids, counting the end cysteine and phenylalanine. Only CDR3 DNA remains: 42 bases, in frame from the first base. For CDR1 and CDR2, the germline V gene lists SNHLY and FYNNEI. Deletion took 8 bases off V and 3 bases off J, with a span of 14 bases between the germline ends.